Presented here are 25 T cell receptor beta chains from one specimen sequenced in a study of monozygotic twins with inflammatory bowel disease. Reprocessing the 5' RACE reads, TCRdb reports a single entry for every CDR3 protein and omits DNA. The listing contains 300,000 to 400,000 distinct CDR3 sequences. Sequencing was performed on blood. The receptors shown here come from a human donor with ulcerative colitis or Crohn's disease, or a healthy co-twin of an affected twin (not recorded which).

The genes are TRBV5-5 and TRBJ2-1; TCRdb outputs TRBD1, but without DNA this stays unchecked. The CDR3 loop spans 15 amino acids. CDR1 and CDR2 from the germline V gene are SGHKS and YYEKEE (reference sequence). CDR3 loop: CASRQTGLTYNEQFF.

The chain employs TRBV7-3 and TRBJ1-1. This CDR3 region has 15 residues. The germline V gene encodes CDR1 SGHTA and CDR2 FQGTGA. The CDR3 sequence is CASSLGRARDTEAFF.

V and J are TRBV19 and TRBJ2-1; TCRdb's assignment of TRBD1 cannot be checked, as there is no DNA. Germline lookup yields CDR1 LNHDA and CDR2 SQIVND (reference sequence). This CDR3 is 14 amino acids long. CDR3 in amino acids: CASRRQGGRNEQFF.

The V call is TRBV10-2, the J call TRBJ2-4; the TCRdb call, TRBD1, lacks DNA for checking. CDR1 is WSHSY, CDR2 SAAADI, per germline. The CDR3 consists of 19 residues. The CDR3 spells CASSEPLDAGYLAKNIQYF.

The J gene is TRBJ2-7, the V gene TRBV7-9; TCRdb gives TRBD2 as the D gene, but with no DNA this cannot be confirmed. CDR3 length: 15 amino acids. CDR1 is SEHNR and CDR2 is FQNEAQ in the germline V gene (reference sequence). The chain's CDR3 is CASSLLGPREDEQYF.

The chain combines TRBV28 with TRBJ2-3; TCRdb proposes TRBD1, but this gene call is untestable without DNA. CDR3 length equals 16 residues. The germline V gene encodes CDR1 MDHEN and CDR2 SYDVKM. CDR3 amino acids: CASSFRGRSKTDTQYF.

The chain is built from TRBV14 and TRBJ2-6. Germline CDR1 and CDR2: SGHDN and FVKESK. This CDR3 has 14 residues. The CDR3 loop is CASSRTSGANVLTF.

The genes are TRBV18 and TRBJ2-5; TCRdb proposes TRBD1, but this gene call is untestable without DNA. This CDR3 has 14 amino acids. Germline lookup yields CDR1 KGHSH and CDR2 LQKENI. The chain's CDR3 is CASSPTDSQETQYF. Variable domain in full (rest from reference TRBV18 and TRBJ2-5): NAGVMQNPRHLVRRRGQEARLRCSPMKGHSHVYWYRQLPEEGLKFMVYLQKENIIDESGMPKERFSAEFPKEGPSILRIQQVVRGDSAAYFCASSPTDSQETQYFGPGTRLLVL.

V usage is TRBV5-6 and J usage is TRBJ2-3; no DNA is available, so the TRBD1 call from TCRdb remains unchecked. Germline V lookup: CDR1 SGHDT, CDR2 YYEEEE. CDR3 length: 16 residues. CDR3 loop: CASSNWDSLETDTQYF.

The chain uses TRBV6-1 and TRBJ2-7; TCRdb names TRBD2, which stays unverified in the absence of DNA. This CDR3 spans 16 amino acids. Germline V CDR1 and CDR2: MNHNS, SASEGT. Here the CDR3 reads CASSDIRRGRSYEQYF.

The chain is built from TRBV20-1 and TRBJ2-3; the TRBD2 assignment by TCRdb is unverifiable without DNA. Looked up from germline, CDR1 is DFQATT and CDR2 is SNEGSKA (reference sequence). This CDR3 region has 16 residues. CDR3 sequence reads: CSAPITSGRGTDTQYF.

The chain is built from TRBV29-1 and TRBJ2-1. The CDR3 has 12 residues. Germline CDR1 reads SQVTM; CDR2 reads ANQGSEA. CDR3 sequence: CSVRLGFNEQFF.

This chain connects TRBV6-5 to TRBJ2-5; the TCRdb call, TRBD1, lacks DNA for checking. Germline-derived CDR1 and CDR2 are MNHEY and SVGAGI. There are 14 residues in the CDR3. The CDR3 is CASSSRDRAETQYF.

This chain joins TRBV6-1 and TRBJ2-1. This CDR3 spans 12 amino acids. The germline V gene encodes CDR1 MNHNS and CDR2 SASEGT. CDR3 loop: CASRSGLNEQFF.

V usage is TRBV28 and J usage is TRBJ2-7; the TRBD1 assignment by TCRdb is unverifiable without DNA. The germline V gene has CDR1 MDHEN and CDR2 SYDVKM. This CDR3 comprises 15 residues. CDR3 sequence reads: CASSTPSGTSYEQYF.

The V and J genes are TRBV15 and TRBJ2-7; TCRdb picks TRBD1, but there is no DNA to check that call. The CDR3 has 15 amino acids. CDR1 and CDR2 from the germline V gene are LNHNV and YYDKDF (reference sequence). The chain's CDR3 is CATSPPGVSRREQYF. Based on the CDR3 plus reference TRBV15 and TRBJ2-7, the full variable domain is DAMVIQNPRYQVTQFGKPVTLSCSQTLNHNVMYWYQQKSSQAPKLLFHYYDKDFNNEADTPDNFQSRRPNTSFCFLDIRSPGLGDTAMYLCATSPPGVSRREQYFGPGTRLTVT.

The J gene is TRBJ2-7, the V gene TRBV5-1; TCRdb picks TRBD1, but there is no DNA to check that call. The CDR3 is 14 amino acids. Per germline, CDR1 SGHRS and CDR2 YFSETQ. This CDR3 reads CASSLEAGFYEQYF.

The chain recombines TRBV9 with TRBJ2-3; TCRdb outputs TRBD1, but without DNA this stays unchecked. The V gene's germline CDR1 is SGDLS and CDR2 YYNGEE. This CDR3 region has 15 residues. This CDR3 is CASSPGPSRTDTQYF.

The chain uses TRBV3-1 and TRBJ2-2. CDR1 and CDR2 (germline): LGHDT, YNNKEL (reference sequence). CDR3 length: 13 residues. The CDR3 spells CASSQDLGPQLFF.

CDR3 in amino acids: CASSWLTGTEAFF. The V and J genes are TRBV5-4 and TRBJ1-1; TCRdb reports TRBD1, a call that lacks DNA to check it against. The CDR3 runs to 13 residues. The germline V gene has CDR1 SGHNT and CDR2 YYREEE (reference sequence). Complete variable domain (other parts from reference TRBV5-4 and TRBJ1-1): ETGVTQSPTHLIKTRGQQVTLRCSSQSGHNTVSWYQQALGQGPQFIFQYYREEENGRGNFPPRFSGLQFPNYSSELNVNALELDDSALYLCASSWLTGTEAFFGQGTRLTVV.

The chain has TRBV4-2 and TRBJ2-3. This CDR3 region has 17 residues. Germline V gene lookup returns CDR1 LGHNA and CDR2 YNFKEQ. This chain's CDR3 is CASSQDQGTSGTDTQYF.

The V call is TRBV7-9, the J call TRBJ2-1; there is no DNA to check the TCRdb D call of TRBD2. The CDR3 length is 14 residues. In germline, CDR1 is SEHNR, CDR2 FQNEAQ (reference sequence). CDR3: CASSPLAGIDEQFF.

V and J are TRBV9 and TRBJ1-2. Per the germline V gene, CDR1 is SGDLS and CDR2 is YYNGEE. This CDR3 is built from 13 residues. The CDR3 here is CASKGHADYGYTF.

The V and J genes are TRBV5-4 and TRBJ1-3. Germline V CDR1 and CDR2: SGHNT, YYREEE (reference sequence). There are 15 residues in the CDR3. The CDR3 sequence: CASSWGPDPGNTIYF.

The rearrangement joins TRBV20-1 to TRBJ2-1; the TRBD2 assignment by TCRdb is unverifiable without DNA. The CDR3 sequence is 15 residues long. The germline gives CDR1 DFQATT, CDR2 SNEGSKA (reference sequence). CDR3 amino acids: CSAIDAGSSYNEQFF.